These 21 T cell receptor beta chains were all obtained from the same sample, sequenced in a study of beta chain features in type 1 diabetes. Their antigens remain unidentified. Every isolated RNA sample was fully reverse transcribed, so sequencing captured expressed TCRB transcripts. Some clones are missing from TCRdb's copy, which holds only in-frame ones; the method was immunoSEQ multiplex PCR. The table lists about 170,000 clones, 7.8% of them singletons. Findings and limits, study-wide: All four CD4+ subsets of Type 1 diabetes patients contained TCRB CDR3s that were moderately but significantly shorter.

Sequences were obtained from central memory CD4+ T cells from blood. These receptor sequences come from a woman aged 40 to 49 with type 1 diabetes.

This chain uses TRBV5-1 with TRBJ2-3; D is possibly TRBD1 (6 bases). The CDR3 runs 14 residues. With 2 bases removed from V and 0 bases from J, the gap between germline ends came to 7 bases. The germline gives CDR1 SGHRS, CDR2 YFSETQ. As DNA, the CDR3 is TGCGCCAGCAGCTTCGGACAGAGCACAGATACGCAGTATTTT. Translation: CASSFGQSTDTQYF.

This clone turned up a few times. The chain combines TRBV4-3 with TRBJ1-2; D not certain. CDR1 and CDR2 (germline): LGHNA, YSLEER. V dropped 0 bases and J dropped 3 bases, with 26 bases sitting between them. There are 20 residues in the CDR3. CDR3 sequence reads: CASSQDFPPGSGGPYYGYTF. The CDR3 coding sequence is TGCGCCAGCAGCCAAGATTTCCCCCCCGGGTCGGGCGGGCCCTACTATGGCTACACCTTC.

This clone was picked up a small number of times. CDR3 in DNA: TGTGCCAGCAGTTTAAATGCCAGGGGGCGAGCTTTCTTT. This encodes CASSLNARGRAFF. V and J are TRBV27 and TRBJ1-1; 8 bases agree with TRBD1. The CDR3 contains 13 residues. With V trimmed by 2 bases and J by 10 bases, 6 bases remained unmatched. The germline V gene encodes CDR1 MNHEY and CDR2 SMNVEV (reference sequence).

CDR3 nucleotides: TGTGCCAGCTCAACTAGCGGAGCATTTACACAAGAGACCCAGTACTTC. It is translated as CASSTSGAFTQETQYF. This rearrangement joins TRBV18 to TRBJ2-5; the match to TRBD2 covers 8 bases. J lost 2 bases, V lost 5 bases, and 10 bases had no gene match. CDR1 is KGHSH and CDR2 is LQKENI in the germline V gene. The CDR3 consists of 16 residues.

A few counts support this clone. The chain joins TRBV6-5 to TRBJ2-7; D not certain. CDR1 and CDR2 (germline): MNHEY, SVGAGI. This CDR3 contains 14 residues. V was cut by 5 bases and J by 4 bases, with 15 bases left in between. The CDR3 DNA reads TGTGCCAGCAGTATAAACGAGGCCGTTTACGAGCAGTACTTC. Translated: CASSINEAVYEQYF.

V and J are TRBV2 and TRBJ1-6; the D gene is possibly TRBD1 (5 bases). The V gene's germline CDR1 is SNHLY and CDR2 FYNNEI. The CDR3 has 15 amino acids. V was shortened by 7 bases and J by 0 bases, with 10 bases between the two germline ends. The CDR3 nucleotides read TGTGCCAGCACTATGGGGGGCTCCTATAATTCACCCCTCCACTTT. Protein product: CASTMGGSYNSPLHF.

The V call is TRBV2, the J call TRBJ1-1; D is unresolved. There are 14 residues in the CDR3. In germline, CDR1 is SNHLY, CDR2 FYNNEI. Deletions cut 6 bases from V and 6 bases from J, with 17 bases between. CDR3 bases: TGTGCCAGCAGCCGCATAGCTAAGACCCCTGAAGCTTTCTTT. Translated, it gives CASSRIAKTPEAFF.

The V and J genes are TRBV5-4 and TRBJ1-1, with a possible D match to TRBD1 (5 bases). CDR3 length equals 15 residues. Looked up from germline, CDR1 is SGHNT and CDR2 is YYREEE (reference sequence). Trimming shortened V by 4 bases and J by 5 bases, and 18 bases separated the two germline ends. The CDR3 spells CASSPSPGQRTEAFF. The CDR3, as DNA: TGTGCCAGCAGCCCCTCCCCAGGGCAGAGGACTGAAGCTTTCTTT.

The sample holds a few counts of this clone. The chain is built from TRBV5-1 and TRBJ2-7; 8 bases are shared with TRBD2. This CDR3 is 15 amino acids long. V gave up 2 bases and J gave up 2 bases; unmatched junction bases: 6. Germline V gene data show CDR1 as SGHRS and CDR2 as YFSETQ. Here the CDR3 reads CASSLVSGSTYEQYF. The CDR3 DNA sequence: TGCGCCAGCAGCTTAGTGAGCGGGAGCACCTACGAGCAGTACTTC.

This clone was seen ten or more times. This sequence joins TRBV5-6 and TRBJ1-6; no clear D. From germline, CDR1 is SGHDT and CDR2 YYEEEE. The V and J ends lost 5 bases and 0 bases respectively, with 3 bases between them. The CDR3 runs to 13 residues. CDR3 DNA: TGTGCCAGCAGGAGCTCCTATAATTCACCCCTCCACTTT. Translation: CASRSSYNSPLHF.

This clone was picked up a small number of times. The chain combines TRBV2 with TRBJ1-5, with D possibly being TRBD1 (5 bases). The germline gives CDR1 SNHLY, CDR2 FYNNEI. The CDR3 is made up of 13 amino acids. Trimming took off 7 bases at V and 4 bases at J, with 11 bases between the two ends. In nucleotides, the CDR3 is TGTGCCAGCAAGGAGACAGAGAATCAGCCCCAGCATTTT. Translation: CASKETENQPQHF. Full variable domain (remainder filled in from reference TRBV2 and TRBJ1-5): EPEVTQTPSHQVTQMGQEVILRCVPISNHLYFYWYRQILGQKVEFLVSFYNNEISEKSEIFDDQFSVERPDGSNFTLKIRSTKLEDSAMYFCASKETENQPQHFGDGTRLSIL.

The chain links TRBV11-2 to TRBJ1-6, with TRBD1 identical over 8 bases. The CDR3 is 18 residues long. Unmatched junction bases numbered 17, after V lost 5 bases and J lost 8 bases. The germline V gene encodes CDR1 SGHAT and CDR2 FQNNGV. This CDR3 is CASSIIPTDRVDHSPLHF. As DNA, the CDR3 is TGTGCCAGCAGCATCATCCCGACGGACAGGGTGGATCATTCACCCCTCCACTTT.

This clone was seen a handful of times. This chain connects TRBV18 to TRBJ2-7, with 8 bases aligning to TRBD2. From germline, CDR1 is KGHSH and CDR2 LQKENI. V shed 3 bases, J shed 5 bases, and the junction held 6 bases outside the gene matches. There are 14 residues in the CDR3. In DNA, the CDR3 is TGTGCCAGCTCACCTCCCCGGGGGGGACACGAGCAGTACTTC. It translates to CASSPPRGGHEQYF.

The J gene is TRBJ1-1, the V gene TRBV29-1; the D gene is possibly TRBD1 (5 bases). The length of the CDR3 is 14 residues. V was pared by 5 bases and J by 4 bases, with 17 bases between. Germline V CDR1 and CDR2: SQVTM, ANQGSEA. The CDR3 bases are TGCAGCGTTCAGAGGGCCGGGGGGAGCACTGAAGCTTTCTTT. It specifies CSVQRAGGSTEAFF.

This clone was seen more than once but under ten times. The chain couples TRBV15 to TRBJ2-1; the match to TRBD1 covers 10 bases. Germline CDR1 reads LNHNV; CDR2 reads YYDKDF (reference sequence). The J segment lost 8 bases and the V segment lost 3 bases, leaving 13 bases of the junction unmatched. CDR3 length equals 17 residues. The CDR3: CATSSPQARQGAYEQFF. CDR3 nucleotides: TGTGCCACCAGCAGTCCCCAGGCGAGACAGGGGGCCTATGAGCAGTTCTTC.

The chain carries TRBV11-2 and TRBJ2-1; TRBD2 matches 7 bases. Trimming at V came to 5 bases and at J to 7 bases, leaving 11 bases not matched to a gene. This CDR3 region has 15 residues. Germline V lookup: CDR1 SGHAT, CDR2 FQNNGV. CDR3 loop: CASSQRGGGWNEQFF. CDR3 nucleotide sequence: TGTGCCAGCAGCCAAAGGGGCGGGGGATGGAATGAGCAGTTCTTC.

V is TRBV20-1 and J is TRBJ2-7, with a tentative D call TRBD1 (5 bases). With 5 bases removed from V and 6 bases from J, the gap between germline ends came to 11 bases. This CDR3 region has 11 residues. Germline V gives CDR1 DFQATT, CDR2 SNEGSKA (reference sequence). CDR3 DNA sequence: TGCAGTGCTTATCACCAGGGCGAGCAGTACTTC. It is translated as CSAYHQGEQYF.

The table lists this clone with a few counts. The V and J genes are TRBV5-1 and TRBJ1-2, with 8 positions matching TRBD1. With 4 bases clipped from V and 4 bases from J, the junction kept 9 bases outside the gene matches. Germline values: CDR1 SGHRS, CDR2 YFSETQ. The CDR3 loop spans 15 amino acids. CDR3: CASSLYGQGGYGYTF. CDR3 sequence (DNA): TGCGCCAGCAGCCTATACGGACAGGGTGGCTATGGCTACACCTTC.

The V call is TRBV5-4, the J call TRBJ2-7, with D possibly TRBD2 on 6 matching bases. Germline loops: CDR1 SGHNT, CDR2 YYREEE (reference sequence). This CDR3 region has 16 residues. V dropped 10 bases and J dropped 3 bases, with 26 bases sitting between them. CDR3: CAAGRTIGAGNYEQYF. In DNA form, the CDR3 reads TGTGCCGCGGGGAGAACCATCGGGGCCGGGAACTACGAGCAGTACTTC. The whole variable domain, remainder taken from reference TRBV5-4 and TRBJ2-7, is ETGVTQSPTHLIKTRGQQVTLRCSSQSGHNTVSWYQQALGQGPQFIFQYYREEENGRGNFPPRFSGLQFPNYSSELNVNALELDDSALYLCAAGRTIGAGNYEQYFGPGTRLTVT.

This clone was detected only a few times. The chain carries TRBV13 and TRBJ2-1, with D uncertain. CDR1 and CDR2 (germline): PRHDT, FYEKMQ (reference sequence). This CDR3 spans 15 amino acids. Trimming cost V 10 bases and J 0 bases, with 16 bases left between them. The DNA for the CDR3 is TGTGCCACCCGCCGAGCGCGTAGCTCCTACAATGAGCAGTTCTTC. Translation: CATRRARSSYNEQFF.

This clone was counted between two and nine times. The chain employs TRBV11-3 and TRBJ2-3; 9 bases agree with TRBD1. The junction had 14 bases not matched to a gene; V was cut back by 4 bases and J by 6 bases. This CDR3 contains 17 residues. CDR1 SGHNT and CDR2 YENEEA come from the germline V gene. The CDR3 here is CASSSSRNRGQADTQYF. The DNA for the CDR3 is TGTGCCAGCAGCTCGTCCAGGAACAGGGGGCAGGCGGATACGCAGTATTTT.